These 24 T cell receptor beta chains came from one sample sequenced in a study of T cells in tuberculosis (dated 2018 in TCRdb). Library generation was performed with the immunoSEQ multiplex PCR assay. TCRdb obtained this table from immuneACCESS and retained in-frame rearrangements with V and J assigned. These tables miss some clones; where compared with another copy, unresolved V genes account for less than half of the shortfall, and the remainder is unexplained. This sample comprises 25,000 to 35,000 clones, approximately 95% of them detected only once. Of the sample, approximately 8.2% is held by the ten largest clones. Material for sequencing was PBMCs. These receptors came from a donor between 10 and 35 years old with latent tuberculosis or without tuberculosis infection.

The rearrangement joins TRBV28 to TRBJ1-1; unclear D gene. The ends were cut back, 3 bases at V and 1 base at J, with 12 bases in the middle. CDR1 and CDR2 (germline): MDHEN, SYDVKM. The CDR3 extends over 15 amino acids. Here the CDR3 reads CASSFPGLANTEAFF. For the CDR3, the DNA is TGTGCCAGCAGTTTTCCGGGGTTGGCGAACACTGAAGCTTTCTTT.

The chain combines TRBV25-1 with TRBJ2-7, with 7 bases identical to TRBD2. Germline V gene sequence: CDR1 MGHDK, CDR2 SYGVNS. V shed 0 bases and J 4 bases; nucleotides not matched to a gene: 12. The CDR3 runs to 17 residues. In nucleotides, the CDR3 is TGTGCCAGCAGTGAATATATCGGGAGCGGGAACGTATACGAGCAGTACTTC. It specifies CASSEYIGSGNVYEQYF.

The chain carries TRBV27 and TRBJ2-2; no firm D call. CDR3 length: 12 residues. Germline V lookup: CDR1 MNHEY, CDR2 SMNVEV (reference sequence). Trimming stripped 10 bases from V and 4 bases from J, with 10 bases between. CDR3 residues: CATRSGTGELFF. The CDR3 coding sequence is TGTGCCACACGGTCGGGCACCGGGGAGCTGTTTTTT.

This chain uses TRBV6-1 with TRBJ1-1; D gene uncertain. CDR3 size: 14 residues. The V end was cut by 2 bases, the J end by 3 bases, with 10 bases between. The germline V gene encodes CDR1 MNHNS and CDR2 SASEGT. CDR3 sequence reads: CASSETPGDTEAFF. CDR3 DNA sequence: TGTGCCAGCAGTGAAACCCCCGGTGACACTGAAGCTTTCTTT.

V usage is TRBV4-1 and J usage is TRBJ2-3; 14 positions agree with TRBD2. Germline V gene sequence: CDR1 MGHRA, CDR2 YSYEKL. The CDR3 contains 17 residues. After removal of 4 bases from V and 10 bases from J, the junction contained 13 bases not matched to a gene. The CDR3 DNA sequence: TGCGCCAGCAGCCGCCCGACTAGCGGGAGGGCTATACGAGCGCAGTATTTT. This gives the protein CASSRPTSGRAIRAQYF.

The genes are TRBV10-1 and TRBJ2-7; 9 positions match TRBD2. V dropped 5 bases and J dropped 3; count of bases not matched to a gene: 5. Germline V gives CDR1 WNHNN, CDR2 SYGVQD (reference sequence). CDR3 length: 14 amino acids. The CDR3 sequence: CASSRGLANYEQYF. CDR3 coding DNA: TGCGCCAGCAGTCGGGGACTAGCCAACTACGAGCAGTACTTC.

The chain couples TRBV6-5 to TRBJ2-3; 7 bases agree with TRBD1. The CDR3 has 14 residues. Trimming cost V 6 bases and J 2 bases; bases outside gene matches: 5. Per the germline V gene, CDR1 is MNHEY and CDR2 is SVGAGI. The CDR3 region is CASRWDSSTDTQYF. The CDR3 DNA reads TGTGCCAGCAGATGGGACAGCTCCACAGATACGCAGTATTTT.

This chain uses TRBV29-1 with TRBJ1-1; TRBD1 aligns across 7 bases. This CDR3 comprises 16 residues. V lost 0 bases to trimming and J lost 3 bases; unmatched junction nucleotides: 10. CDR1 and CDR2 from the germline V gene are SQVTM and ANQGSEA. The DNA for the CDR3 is TGCAGCGTTGAAGAGGGTGACAGGGTAAGGGACACTGAAGCTTTCTTT. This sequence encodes CSVEEGDRVRDTEAFF.

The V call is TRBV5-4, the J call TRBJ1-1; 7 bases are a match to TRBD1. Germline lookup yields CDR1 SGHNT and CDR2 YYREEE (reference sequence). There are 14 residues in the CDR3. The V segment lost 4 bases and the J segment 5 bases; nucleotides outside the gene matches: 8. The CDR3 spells CASSHITGETEAFF. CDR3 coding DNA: TGTGCCAGCAGCCATATAACAGGGGAAACTGAAGCTTTCTTT.

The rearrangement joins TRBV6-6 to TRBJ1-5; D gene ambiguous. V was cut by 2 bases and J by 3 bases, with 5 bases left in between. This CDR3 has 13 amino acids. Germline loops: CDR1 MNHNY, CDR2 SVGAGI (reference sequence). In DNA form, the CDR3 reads TGTGCCAGCAGTTACCGGGACAATCAGCCCCAGCATTTT. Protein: CASSYRDNQPQHF.

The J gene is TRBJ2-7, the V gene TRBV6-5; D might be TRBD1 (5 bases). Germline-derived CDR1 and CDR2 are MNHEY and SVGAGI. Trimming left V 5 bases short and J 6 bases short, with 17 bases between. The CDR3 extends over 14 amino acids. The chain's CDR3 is CASSPSYQGGEQYF. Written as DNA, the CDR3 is TGTGCCAGCAGTCCTAGTTATCAGGGCGGCGAGCAGTACTTC.

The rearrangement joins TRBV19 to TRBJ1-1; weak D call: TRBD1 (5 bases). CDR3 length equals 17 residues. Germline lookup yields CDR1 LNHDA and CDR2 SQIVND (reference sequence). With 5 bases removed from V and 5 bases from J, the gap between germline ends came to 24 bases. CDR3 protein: CASSVYWKQLGETEAFF. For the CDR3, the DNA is TGTGCCAGTAGTGTCTATTGGAAGCAATTAGGGGAAACTGAAGCTTTCTTT.

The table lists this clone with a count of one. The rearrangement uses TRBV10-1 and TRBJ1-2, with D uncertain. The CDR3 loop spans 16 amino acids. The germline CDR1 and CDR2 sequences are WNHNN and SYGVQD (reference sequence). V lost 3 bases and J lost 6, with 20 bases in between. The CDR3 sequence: CASSDTLVPLDDGYTF. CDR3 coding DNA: TGCGCCAGCAGTGACACACTTGTCCCGCTAGATGATGGCTACACCTTC.

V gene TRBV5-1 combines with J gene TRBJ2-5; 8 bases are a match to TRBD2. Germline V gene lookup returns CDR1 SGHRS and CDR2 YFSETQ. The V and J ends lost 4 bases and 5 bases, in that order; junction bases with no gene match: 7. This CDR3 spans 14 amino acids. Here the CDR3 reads CASSPSGSSETQYF. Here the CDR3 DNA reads TGCGCCAGCAGCCCCAGCGGGAGTAGTGAGACCCAGTACTTC.

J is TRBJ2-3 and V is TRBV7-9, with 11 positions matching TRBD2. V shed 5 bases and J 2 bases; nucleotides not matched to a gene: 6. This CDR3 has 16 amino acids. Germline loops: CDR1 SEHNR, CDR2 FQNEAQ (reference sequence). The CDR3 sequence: CASSSPTSGDTDTQYF. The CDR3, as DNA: TGTGCCAGCAGCAGTCCGACTAGCGGGGACACAGATACGCAGTATTTT.

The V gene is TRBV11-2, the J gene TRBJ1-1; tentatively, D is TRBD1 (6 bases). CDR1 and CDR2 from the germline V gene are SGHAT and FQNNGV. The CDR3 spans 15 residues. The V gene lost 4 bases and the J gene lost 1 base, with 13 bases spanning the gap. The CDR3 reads CASSSLRTANTEAFF. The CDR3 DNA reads TGTGCCAGCAGCTCTCTAAGGACAGCGAACACTGAAGCTTTCTTT.

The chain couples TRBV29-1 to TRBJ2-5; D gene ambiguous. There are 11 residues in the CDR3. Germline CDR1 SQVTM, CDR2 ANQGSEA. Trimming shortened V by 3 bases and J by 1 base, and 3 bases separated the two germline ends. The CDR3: CSVDIQETQYF. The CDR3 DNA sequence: TGCAGCGTTGACATCCAAGAGACCCAGTACTTC.

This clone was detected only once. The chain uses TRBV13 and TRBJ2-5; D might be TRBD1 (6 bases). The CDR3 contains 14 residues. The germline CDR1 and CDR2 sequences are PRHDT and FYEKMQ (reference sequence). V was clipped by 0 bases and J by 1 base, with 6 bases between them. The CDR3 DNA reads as TGTGCCAGCAGCTTAGGACAGGGCCAAGAGACCCAGTACTTC. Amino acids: CASSLGQGQETQYF. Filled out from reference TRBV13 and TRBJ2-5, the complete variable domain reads AAGVIQSPRHLIKEKRETATLKCYPIPRHDTVYWYQQGPGQDPQFLISFYEKMQSDKGSIPDRFSAQQFSDYHSELNMSSLELGDSALYFCASSLGQGQETQYFGPGTRLLVL.

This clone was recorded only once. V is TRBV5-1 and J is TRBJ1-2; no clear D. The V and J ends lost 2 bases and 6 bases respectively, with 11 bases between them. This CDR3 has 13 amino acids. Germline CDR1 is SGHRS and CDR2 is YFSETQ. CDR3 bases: TGCGCCAGCAGCTTAGTGGGCCAAGATGGCTACACCTTC. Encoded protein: CASSLVGQDGYTF.

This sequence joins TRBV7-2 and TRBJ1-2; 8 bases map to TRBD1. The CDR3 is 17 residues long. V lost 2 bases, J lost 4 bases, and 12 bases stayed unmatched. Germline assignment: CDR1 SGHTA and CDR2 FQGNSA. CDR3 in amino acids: CASSLPQGAWRGYGYTF. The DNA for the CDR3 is TGTGCCAGCAGCTTACCCCAGGGGGCATGGAGAGGCTATGGCTACACCTTC. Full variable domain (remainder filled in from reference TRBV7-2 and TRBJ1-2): GAGVSQSPSNKVTEKGKDVELRCDPISGHTALYWYRQSLGQGLEFLIYFQGNSAPDKSGLPSDRFSAERTGGSVSTLTIQRTQQEDSAVYLCASSLPQGAWRGYGYTFGSGTRLTVV.

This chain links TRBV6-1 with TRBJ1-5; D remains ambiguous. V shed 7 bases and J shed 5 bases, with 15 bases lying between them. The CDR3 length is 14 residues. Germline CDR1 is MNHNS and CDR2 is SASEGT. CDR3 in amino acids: CASKNSLGDQPQHF. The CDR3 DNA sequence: TGTGCCAGCAAGAACAGCCTCGGGGATCAGCCCCAGCATTTT.

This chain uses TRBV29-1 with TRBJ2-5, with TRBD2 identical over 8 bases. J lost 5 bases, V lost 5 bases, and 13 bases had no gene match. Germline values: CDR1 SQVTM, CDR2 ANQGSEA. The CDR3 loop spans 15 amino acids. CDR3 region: CSVSTSGNLGETQYF. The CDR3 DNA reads TGCAGCGTTAGCACTAGCGGCAATCTCGGGGAGACCCAGTACTTC.

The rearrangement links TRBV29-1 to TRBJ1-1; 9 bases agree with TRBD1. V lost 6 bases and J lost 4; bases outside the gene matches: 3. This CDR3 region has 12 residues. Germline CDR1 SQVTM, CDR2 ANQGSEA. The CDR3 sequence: CSVETGGTEAFF. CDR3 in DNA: TGCAGCGTGGAGACAGGGGGCACTGAAGCTTTCTTT.

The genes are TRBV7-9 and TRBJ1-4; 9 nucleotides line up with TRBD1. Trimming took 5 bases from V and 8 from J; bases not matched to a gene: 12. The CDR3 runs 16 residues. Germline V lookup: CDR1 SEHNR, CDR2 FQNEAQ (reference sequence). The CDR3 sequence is CASSPRGWTGEEKLFF. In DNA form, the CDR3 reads TGTGCCAGCAGCCCAAGGGGTTGGACAGGGGAAGAAAAACTGTTTTTT.